The TCR beta chain described here comes from a study of blood T cells in healthy people across ages. Study results and limitations: Using unsorted PBMCs precluded a conclusive naive versus antigen-experienced comparison. Compared with aged donors, long-lived donors showed fewer expanded clones, suggesting selection.

A second 7 to 11 cycle PCR used barcoded and J-beta primers. MiXCR, applied by TCRdb to the 5' RACE reads, yields one record per CDR3 protein. The repertoire consists of around 1,800,000 distinct CDR3 sequences, with approximately 40% occurring once and the leading ten covering more than 20%. Researchers isolated at least 7 million PBMCs per sample. Comments on this clonotype: The antigen is not known.

The CDR3 spans 15 residues. Germline loops: CDR1 ENHRY, CDR2 SYGVKD. Losses at the gene ends were 2 bases for V and 0 bases for J; bases not matched to a gene: 2. Sequenced sample: blood. The receptor was isolated from a human donor in good health. V usage is TRBV10-3 and J usage is TRBJ2-7; 9 bases match TRBD2. The CDR3 here is CAISELAGSSYEQYF. The CDR3 DNA reads TGTGCCATCAGTGAGCTAGCGGGGTCCTCCTACGAGCAGTACTTC.